This entry describes one T cell receptor (beta chain). It lacks a known antigen. No per-base quality is available; no much larger clone lies one base away. TCRbeta CDR3 regions were amplified from genomic DNA using the immunoSEQ Assay, a bias-controlled multiplex PCR. In the authors' own workflow: The number of nucleated cells in each sample was estimated from the amplification of reference gene primers within the assay. To quantify the absolute abundance of each unique TCRbeta CDR3 rearrangement, sequence reads were collapsed and filtered. For each sample, productive Simpson clonality was calculated as the square root of Simpson's diversity index across productive rearrangements. TCRdb took over this immuneACCESS table, retaining in-frame rearrangements with V and J assigned. Such tables are incomplete; in checked studies, under half of the missing clones stem from an unresolved V gene, and the remainder is unexplained. V, J and clone size derive from that table, while D and trimming were established from the DNA sequence. Counted in this sample were about 350,000 clones; 70% to 90% of them appeared once. About 5.4% of the sample is taken by the ten largest.

The germline V gene specifies SGHRS as CDR1 and YFSETQ as CDR2. V is cut back by 4 bases and J by 4 bases, with 11 bases in the junction unmatched. There are 16 amino acids in the CDR3, from cysteine to phenylalanine inclusive. Kept here is only the CDR3 DNA, which spans 48 bases and is read in frame from base 1. These data belong to a study of blood T cell repertoires in COVID-19 (dated by TCRdb to 2018 to 2021). General notes on the study: Samples from collaborators originated in the United States, Italy and Spain and spanned both the acute and convalescent phases of COVID-19. Samples came from the ongoing ImmuneRACE study (first 160 participants) plus 1,254 subjects from 6 global collaborators. The dataset comprised deeply sampled blood TCRbeta repertoires from subjects exposed to, actively infected with, or recovered from COVID-19. The repertoires were made available in a free public database intended to serve as a resource for research on the immune response to SARS-CoV-2. The sample metadata nearly always contained a de-identified subject ID, COVID-19 status, age in years and sex. Where HLA class I and class II types were available, the types were taken from metadata supplied by the sample provider, not from assay-based typing. The prospective study material was composed of cDNA or gDNA derived from T cells, B-cell-depleted T cells, or PBMCs. Points the paper makes about the study in general: The amount of clinical and demographic metadata varied by source and participant and was provided uncurated.

In the prospective study, participants were about 18 to 100 years old, resided in about two dozen geographic areas of the United States, and were enrolled through a virtual design. In the prospective study, participants were assigned to cohorts based on the clinical history participants reported in a screening survey and a study questionnaire. ImmuneRACE Cohort 3 recovered participants were defined by two consecutive negative NP/OP PCR tests, healthcare professional clearance, or symptom resolution. In the prospective study, whole blood, serum and a nasopharyngeal or oropharyngeal swab were collected from each participant by mobile phlebotomists. Additional blood draws and questionnaires over a roughly two-month period could optionally be provided by prospective study participants. Blood samples from the prospective study were shipped frozen or at room temperature prior to DNA extraction.

The sequenced sample was PBMCs or T cells enriched from blood (not recorded which). The TCR sequence derives from a woman aged 25-40 years who had recovered from COVID-19. The chain joins TRBV5-1 to TRBJ2-3; TRBD2 lines up with 8 middle nucleotides. The CDR3 loop reads CASSPRVVAGPDTQYF. The DNA is TGCGCCAGCAGCCCCCGAGTCGTAGCGGGGCCAGATACGCAGTATTTT.